This T cell receptor beta chain was identified during a study of blood T cell repertoires in COVID-19. Study at large: PBMCs, B-cell-depleted T cells, or T cells provided the cDNA or gDNA that made up the material.

The germline V gene encodes CDR1 SGHNT and CDR2 YYREEE (reference sequence). V shed 4 bases, J shed 1 base, and the junction held 2 bases outside the gene matches. The length of the CDR3 is 14 residues. TCRdb's table, derived via immunoSEQ multiplex PCR, lists solely in-frame clones and lacks some. The repertoire consists of 200,000 to 300,000 clones, with about 90% occurring once and the leading ten covering over 3.5%. This TCR was recovered from a woman between 35 and 50 years old with acute or convalescent COVID-19. Sequencing was performed on peripheral blood. This chain links TRBV5-4 with TRBJ2-4; 7 bases match TRBD1. CDR3 DNA: TGTGCCAGCAGCGTGGACAGGGCCAAAAACATTCAGTACTTC. Translating it yields CASSVDRAKNIQYF.